This T cell receptor beta chain is drawn from a study of graft-versus-host responses after intestinal transplantation. Study-wide findings and caveats: Subjects displaying graft-donor T cell macrochimerism possessed elevated graft-versus-host to host-versus-graft clonal ratios inside allografts. Detection of GvH clones occurred in recipient marrow, and some had their first appearance in ileum or blood.

This CDR3 has 12 amino acids. V was clipped by 7 bases and J by 3 bases; unmatched bases: 2. CDR1 and CDR2 from the germline V gene are SGHRS and YFSETQ. Assay used: immunoSEQ multiplex PCR; TCRdb lists only in-frame clones, some missing. This table holds roughly 89,000 clones, about nine tenths found once. Concerning this clone itself: Its specificity is unknown.

The chain couples TRBV5-1 to TRBJ1-2; 8 bases fit TRBD1. Sequencing used unstimulated CD4+ T cells sorted from spleen or lymph node cells, obtained before intestinal transplant. The sequence came from a human donor who received an intestinal transplant. The CDR3 loop reads CASGQGDYGYTF. The CDR3 coding sequence is TGCGCCAGCGGACAGGGCGACTATGGCTACACCTTC.